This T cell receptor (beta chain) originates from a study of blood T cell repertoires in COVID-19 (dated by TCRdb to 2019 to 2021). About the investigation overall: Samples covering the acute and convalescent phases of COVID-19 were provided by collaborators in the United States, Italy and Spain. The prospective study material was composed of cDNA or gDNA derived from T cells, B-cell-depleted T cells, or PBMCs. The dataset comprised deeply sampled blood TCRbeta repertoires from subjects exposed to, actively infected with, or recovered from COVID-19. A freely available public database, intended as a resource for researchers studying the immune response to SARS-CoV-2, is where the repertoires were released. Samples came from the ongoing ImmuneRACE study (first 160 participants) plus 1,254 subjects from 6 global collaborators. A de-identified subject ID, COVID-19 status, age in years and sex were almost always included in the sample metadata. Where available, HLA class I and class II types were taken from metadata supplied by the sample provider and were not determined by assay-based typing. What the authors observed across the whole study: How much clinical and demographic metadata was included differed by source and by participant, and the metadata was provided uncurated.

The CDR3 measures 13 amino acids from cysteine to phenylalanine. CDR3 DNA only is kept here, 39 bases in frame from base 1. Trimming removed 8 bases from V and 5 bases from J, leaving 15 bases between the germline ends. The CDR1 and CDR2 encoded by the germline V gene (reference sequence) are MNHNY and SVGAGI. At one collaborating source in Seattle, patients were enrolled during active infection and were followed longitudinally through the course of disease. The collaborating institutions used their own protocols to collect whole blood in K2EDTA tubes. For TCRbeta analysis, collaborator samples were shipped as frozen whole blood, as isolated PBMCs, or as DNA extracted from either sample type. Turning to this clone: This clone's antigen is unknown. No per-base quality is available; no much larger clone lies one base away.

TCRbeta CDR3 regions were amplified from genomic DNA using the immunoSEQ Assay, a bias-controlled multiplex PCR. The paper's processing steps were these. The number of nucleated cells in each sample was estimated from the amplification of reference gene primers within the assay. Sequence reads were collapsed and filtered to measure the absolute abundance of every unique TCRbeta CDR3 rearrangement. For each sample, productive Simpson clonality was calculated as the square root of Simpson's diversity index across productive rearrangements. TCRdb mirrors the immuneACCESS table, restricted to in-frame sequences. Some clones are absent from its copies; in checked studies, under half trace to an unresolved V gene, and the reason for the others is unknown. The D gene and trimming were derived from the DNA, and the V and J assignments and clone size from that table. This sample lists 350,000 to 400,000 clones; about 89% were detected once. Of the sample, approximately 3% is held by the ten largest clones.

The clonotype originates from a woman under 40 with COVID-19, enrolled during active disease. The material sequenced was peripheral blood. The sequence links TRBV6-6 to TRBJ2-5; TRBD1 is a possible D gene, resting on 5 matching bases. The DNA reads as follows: TGTGCCAGCGGACGACAGTTCGGGGAGACCCAGTACTTC. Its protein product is CASGRQFGETQYF.